This passage covers 26 T cell receptor beta chains from one sample sequenced in a study of T cells after yellow fever vaccination. TCRdb used MiXCR to reprocess the 5' RACE reads, holding one entry per CDR3 protein. The sample includes over 150,000 distinct CDR3 sequences, roughly 6.2% seen only once; the top ten take less than 3.5%. Sequenced material: CD4+ T cells sorted from PBMCs, taken on the day of the first yellow fever vaccination. The receptors were gathered from a man between 18 and 29 years old who received the YFV17D yellow fever vaccine.

In this sample, this clonotype turned up many times. The V call is TRBV18, the J call TRBJ1-1; 12 bases match TRBD1. The CDR3 is 15 residues long. CDR1 and CDR2 (germline): KGHSH, LQKENI. With 0 bases clipped from V and 10 bases from J, the junction kept 6 bases outside the gene matches. This CDR3 is CASSPPGQGALIAFF. The CDR3 bases are TGTGCCAGCTCACCACCGGGACAGGGGGCTTTGATAGCTTTCTTT.

In its sample, this clonotype was seen a few times. The chain joins TRBV11-2 to TRBJ2-5; D is uncertain. V dropped 4 bases and J dropped 7 bases, with 13 bases sitting between them. The CDR3 totals 13 residues. Germline V gene data show CDR1 as SGHAT and CDR2 as FQNNGV. In nucleotides, the CDR3 is TGTGCCAGCAGCTCCGCCCAGCCGGGGACCCAGTACTTC. This translates into CASSSAQPGTQYF.

This clonotype was picked up a small number of times. The rearrangement links TRBV18 to TRBJ1-1; D is possibly TRBD1 (5 bases). The CDR3 consists of 16 residues. Trimming shortened V by 6 bases and J by 0 bases, and 17 bases separated the two germline ends. In germline, CDR1 is KGHSH, CDR2 LQKENI. This CDR3 reads CASSKGPSNMNTEAFF. The CDR3 region has the DNA TGTGCCAGCTCGAAGGGACCCTCCAACATGAACACTGAAGCTTTCTTT.

This clonotype has at least ten counts. V gene TRBV28 combines with J gene TRBJ2-6; D might be TRBD1 (6 bases). Germline CDR1 is MDHEN and CDR2 is SYDVKM. The length of the CDR3 is 15 residues. The V gene lost 7 bases and the J gene lost 0 bases, with 10 bases spanning the gap. The CDR3 coding sequence is TGTGCCAGCATTCAGGGGAGCTCTGGGGCCAACGTCCTGACTTTC. It is translated as CASIQGSSGANVLTF.

Points on this clonotype: The junction departs from the called germline gene at one end, perhaps through a read error. The gene calls are TRBV10-3 and TRBJ2-3; unclear D gene. This CDR3 region has 17 residues. CDR1 and CDR2 from the germline V gene are ENHRY and SYGVKD. CDR3 loop: CAISESVFRVGLDTQYF. In DNA, the CDR3 is TGTGCCATCAGCGAGTCCGTTTTCCGGGTCGGTCTAGATACGCAGTATTTT.

This clonotype has only a few counts. The chain is built from TRBV27 and TRBJ2-5, with a weak D call TRBD2 (6 bases). The ends were cut back, 6 bases at V and 2 bases at J, with 16 bases in the middle. CDR1 and CDR2 (germline): MNHEY, SMNVEV (reference sequence). The CDR3 consists of 15 residues. In DNA, the CDR3 is TGTGCCAGCAGCGGAGGGAAGTGGGTTCAAGAGACCCAGTACTTC. Encoded protein: CASSGGKWVQETQYF.

This clonotype was recorded at least ten times. The chain links TRBV2 to TRBJ1-6; D remains ambiguous. CDR1 and CDR2 from the germline V gene are SNHLY and FYNNEI. The V end lost 11 bases, the J end lost 5 bases, and 10 bases lay between the germline ends. CDR3 length: 12 residues. Here the CDR3 reads CAGQTDNSPLHF. CDR3 nucleotides: TGTGCCGGTCAGACGGATAATTCACCCCTCCACTTT.

This clonotype was seen many times. The chain combines TRBV4-1 with TRBJ1-5; a weak D match, TRBD1 (6 bases). Trimming took 0 bases from V and 7 from J, leaving 16 bases between them. The CDR3 extends over 16 amino acids. Germline V CDR1 and CDR2: MGHRA, YSYEKL. CDR3 DNA: TGCGCCAGCAGCCAAGATGGAGTGGGGGGCCGACAGCCCCAGCATTTT. Its translation is CASSQDGVGGRQPQHF.

This clonotype has a handful of counts. The rearrangement uses TRBV7-8 and TRBJ2-3; 10 bases map to TRBD2. The CDR3 sequence is 17 residues long. The junction had 7 bases not matched to a gene; V was cut back by 1 base and J by 3 bases. The germline V gene encodes CDR1 SGHVS and CDR2 FQNEAQ. The chain's CDR3 is CASSLGASGGLTDTQYF. For the CDR3, the DNA is TGTGCCAGCAGCTTAGGAGCTAGCGGGGGTTTAACAGATACGCAGTATTTT.

In this sample, this clonotype turned up a few times. The rearrangement links TRBV7-2 to TRBJ2-5; TRBD1 matches at 8 bases. There are 17 residues in the CDR3. CDR1 and CDR2 from the germline V gene are SGHTA and FQGNSA. The V segment lost 5 bases and the J segment 0 bases; nucleotides outside the gene matches: 11. The CDR3 bases are TGTGCCAGCAGCGGCCTTACGGGACAGGCGTACCAAGAGACCCAGTACTTC. Its protein product is CASSGLTGQAYQETQYF.

In this sample, this clonotype turned up many times. The chain combines TRBV20-1 with TRBJ2-5; D not resolved. The V gene lost 3 bases and the J gene lost 4 bases, with 9 bases spanning the gap. The CDR3 runs 12 residues. From germline, CDR1 is DFQATT and CDR2 SNEGSKA (reference sequence). CDR3 sequence reads: CSARPSPETQYF. CDR3 sequence (DNA): TGCAGTGCTAGGCCTAGTCCAGAGACCCAGTACTTC.

This clonotype was found many times. CDR3 loop: CSVEAGQNNNEQFF. For the CDR3, the DNA is TGCAGCGTTGAAGCTGGACAGAACAACAATGAGCAGTTCTTC. This chain uses TRBV29-1 with TRBJ2-1; D may be TRBD1 (6 bases). V was clipped by 1 base and J by 5 bases, with 12 bases between them. Germline-derived CDR1 and CDR2 are SQVTM and ANQGSEA. The CDR3 extends over 14 amino acids.

This clonotype was seen only once. One base away lies a much larger clone, so this may be a sequencing read error. The chain carries TRBV3-1 and TRBJ2-7; 8 bases fit TRBD1. This CDR3 contains 14 residues. V shed 5 bases, J shed 3 bases, and the junction held 6 bases outside the gene matches. Germline V gives CDR1 LGHDT, CDR2 YNNKEL (reference sequence). CDR3 DNA sequence: TGTGCCAGCAGCATCAGGACAGGGAGCTACGAGCAGTACTTC. Amino acid sequence: CASSIRTGSYEQYF.

The chain recombines TRBV5-6 with TRBJ2-7, with D possibly matching TRBD1 (6 bases). The length of the CDR3 is 13 residues. The germline V and J ends were trimmed by 1 base and 2 bases, with 7 bases remaining between them. Germline loops: CDR1 SGHDT, CDR2 YYEEEE. The DNA of the CDR3 is TGTGCCAGCAGCTTGACAGGGACCTACGAGCAGTACGTC. Its translation is CASSLTGTYEQYV.

This clonotype appeared a few times. The V gene is TRBV5-1, the J gene TRBJ1-1, with D tentatively TRBD1 (6 bases). Trimming took 4 bases from V and 8 from J, leaving 18 bases between them. Germline loops: CDR1 SGHRS, CDR2 YFSETQ. The CDR3 runs to 14 residues. CDR3 in DNA: TGCGCCAGCAGCCCCGGTCCTTTAGGGGGGGAAGCTTTCTTT. Its translation: CASSPGPLGGEAFF.

This clonotype was seen only a few times. The V and J genes are TRBV4-2 and TRBJ2-5; a possible D gene is TRBD2 (6 bases). The germline gives CDR1 LGHNA, CDR2 YNFKEQ. CDR3 length: 16 residues. Trimming stripped 1 base from V and 4 bases from J, with 16 bases between. The CDR3 loop is CASSQAPGVGRETQYF. The CDR3 DNA is TGTGCCAGCAGCCAAGCCCCGGGGGTTGGCCGAGAGACCCAGTACTTC.

The rearrangement uses TRBV6-4 and TRBJ1-1, with no clear D. This CDR3 region has 13 residues. Germline CDR1 MRHNA, CDR2 SNTAGT. Trimming pared 5 bases from V and 0 bases from J, leaving 7 bases between. As DNA, the CDR3 is TGTGCCAGCAGTTCATTCATGAACACTGAAGCTTTCTTT. Amino acid sequence: CASSSFMNTEAFF.

Remarks on this clonotype: This may come from a read error, since a much larger clone is one base off. The gene calls are TRBV5-6 and TRBJ1-6; possibly TRBD1 for D (5 bases). The CDR3 length is 14 residues. Trimming removed 4 bases at V and 10 bases at J, with 15 bases between. The V gene's germline CDR1 is SGHDT and CDR2 YYEEEE. The CDR3, as DNA: TGTGCCAGCAGCCGCTACAGGTGCGCCTCACCCCTCCACTTT. This encodes CASSRYRCASPLHF.

This clonotype has a count of ten or more. The V gene is TRBV12-3 or TRBV12-4, the J gene TRBJ2-5, with TRBD2 matching 7 bases. Losses at the gene ends were 4 bases for V and 1 base for J; bases not matched to a gene: 6. The CDR3 is 15 amino acids. The CDR3, as DNA: TGTGCCAGCAGTTCCTGGGCGGGAGTCCAAGAGACCCAGTACTTC. It specifies CASSSWAGVQETQYF.

At least ten counts were recorded for this clonotype. V and J are TRBV7-2 and TRBJ1-2; maybe TRBD1 (6 bases). Per germline, CDR1 SGHTA and CDR2 FQGNSA. CDR3 size: 14 residues. Trimming pared 5 bases from V and 2 bases from J, leaving 12 bases between. CDR3 in amino acids: CASSRLGGNYGYTF. In DNA, the CDR3 is TGTGCCAGCAGCCGGCTCGGGGGCAACTATGGCTACACCTTC.

This clonotype was detected a few times. The J gene is TRBJ1-4, the V gene TRBV9; D perhaps matches TRBD1 (6 bases). Germline CDR1 and CDR2: SGDLS and YYNGEE. V lost 3 bases, J lost 1 base, and 13 bases lay in between. This CDR3 has 16 amino acids. The CDR3 region has the DNA TGTGCCAGCAGCGAGGGGGGGCGCGTAACTAATGAAAAACTGTTTTTT. Residues: CASSEGGRVTNEKLFF.

This clonotype showed up just a few times. The rearrangement joins TRBV12-3 or TRBV12-4 to TRBJ2-1, with D perhaps matching TRBD1 (6 bases). The CDR3 length is 14 residues. The ends were cut back, 5 bases at V and 3 bases at J, with 11 bases in the middle. Written as DNA, the CDR3 is TGTGCCAGCAGTCCAAGGACAGTCTACAATGAGCAGTTCTTC. Residues: CASSPRTVYNEQFF.

The chain has TRBV11-2 and TRBJ2-1; D not certain. This CDR3 spans 13 amino acids. Trimming stripped 5 bases from V and 5 bases from J, with 10 bases between. Germline CDR1 is SGHAT and CDR2 is FQNNGV. CDR3 protein: CASSPLSHNEQFF. CDR3 bases: TGTGCCAGCAGCCCCCTAAGTCACAATGAGCAGTTCTTC.

This clonotype was counted many times. The rearrangement joins TRBV15 to TRBJ2-1; 7 nucleotides align to TRBD1. The CDR3 consists of 14 residues. The germline gives CDR1 LNHNV, CDR2 YYDKDF (reference sequence). V shed 5 bases and J 3 bases; nucleotides not matched to a gene: 4. This CDR3 is CATSPGQSYNEQFF. In nucleotides, the CDR3 is TGTGCCACCAGCCCGGGACAGAGCTACAATGAGCAGTTCTTC.

The chain joins TRBV6-1 to TRBJ2-5; D gene uncertain. This CDR3 contains 14 residues. The V end was cut by 7 bases, the J end by 6 bases, with 18 bases between. Germline V gene sequence: CDR1 MNHNS, CDR2 SASEGT. CDR3 sequence: CASTEDGQGKTQYF. The CDR3 DNA reads TGTGCCAGCACAGAGGACGGCCAAGGGAAGACCCAGTACTTC.

This clonotype was counted ten times or more. The chain uses TRBV7-2 and TRBJ2-3, with 9 bases identical to TRBD1. CDR1 and CDR2 (germline): SGHTA, FQGNSA. The CDR3 consists of 15 residues. Unmatched junction bases numbered 7, after V lost 5 bases and J lost 4 bases. The CDR3 DNA reads TGTGCCAGCAGCCTCGACAGGGGGGGGGCAGATACGCAGTATTTT. This codes for CASSLDRGGADTQYF.